This entry features one TCR beta chain sequence. Its antigen is still unknown. Through a sample-barcoded 5' primer and a J-beta primer mix, a second PCR was run for roughly 7 to 12 cycles. TCRdb reprocessed the 5' RACE reads with MiXCR, giving one entry per CDR3 protein. Among about a million distinct CDR3 sequences listed, about 48% were seen once. Drawing of peripheral blood yielded ten milliliters from each donor. This CDR3 contains 19 residues. The V end was cut by 2 bases, the J end by 4 bases, with 25 bases between. CDR1 is MNHEY, CDR2 SVGEGT, per germline. This record belongs to a study of blood T cells in healthy people across ages. Study context: Researchers report that template switching captured about one barcoded beta molecule per two T cells. Study-wide findings and caveats: Among long-lived donors, naive CD4+ cells were more numerous and diversity higher than in aged donors. From one million sequenced T cells, diversity estimates were lower bounds.

This chain links TRBV6-2 or TRBV6-3 with TRBJ2-3, with D possibly matching TRBD2 (6 bases). This clonotype was sampled from a man aged 30-40 years in good health. The sequenced material came from blood. Written as DNA, the CDR3 is TGTGCCAGCAGTTACCCCAAAGCGGGTCCCGGAAGAAATGCAGATACGCAGTATTTT. This sequence encodes CASSYPKAGPGRNADTQYF.